A selection of T cell receptor beta chains follows, all from one sample in a study of post-analysis software for immune sequencing data. TCRdb passed the PCR reads through MiXCR, listing each CDR3 protein once. The sample lists 550,000 to 700,000 distinct CDR3 sequences, roughly 47% seen once, with more than 1.5% in the top ten. Sequencing was carried out using blood. The receptors originated from a girl aged 5 to 17 with multiple sclerosis. The CDR3 runs from the conserved cysteine through the conserved F or W. D genes are given only for firm matches. The size of a clone is reported for some rows only, either as once, few or many, or as a class for expanded clones.

cdr3_nt	cdr3_aa	clone_size	v_call	j_call	d_call
TGTGCCAGCTCCCCGACAGGGAATAATTCACCCCTCCACTTT	CASSPTGNNSPLHF	-	TRBV18	TRBJ1-6	TRBD1
TGTGCCAGCAGTTATGGGGCGGAGGGAGGAGATACGCAGTATTTT	CASSYGAEGGDTQYF	few	TRBV6-5	TRBJ2-3	-
TGTGCCAGCAGTGAACTTAGCGGCAATGAGCAGTTCTTC	CASSELSGNEQFF	-	TRBV6-5	TRBJ2-1	-
TGTGCCAGCAGTTCTGCTCCGGGACAGGGAGGCAATCAGCCCCAGCATTTT	CASSSAPGQGGNQPQHF	-	TRBV12-3/TRBV12-4	TRBJ1-5	TRBD1
TGTGCCAGCAGTTCAACCAAACAAGGACCCTACGAGCAGTACTTC	CASSSTKQGPYEQYF	few	TRBV6-5	TRBJ2-7	-
TGCAGTGCTAGGATAGCCCGGGACACCGGGCGCACTGAAGCTTTCTTT	CSARIARDTGRTEAFF	many	TRBV20-1	TRBJ1-1	-
TGTGCCAGCAGCCTACCAGGGACAGGGGGCGAAAAAGAGACCCAGTACTTC	CASSLPGTGGEKETQYF	-	TRBV6-2/TRBV6-3	TRBJ2-5	TRBD1
TGTGCCAGCAGCCAAGCCGGGGGGACCACTGAAGCTTTCTTT	CASSQAGGTTEAFF	-	TRBV3-1	TRBJ1-1	-
TGTGCCAGCAGAGACGGGAGACAAGAGACCCAGTACTTC	CASRDGRQETQYF	many	TRBV12-3/TRBV12-4	TRBJ2-5	-
TGTGCCACCAAACTACTAGCGGGCGCCCCGAACACCGGGGAGCTGTTTTTT	CATKLLAGAPNTGELFF	-	TRBV11-2	TRBJ2-2	TRBD2
TGTGCCAGCAGACCGGTAACAGGGTTAGCTGGGGCCAACGTCCTGACTTTC	CASRPVTGLAGANVLTF	many	TRBV12-3/TRBV12-4	TRBJ2-6	-
TGCAGCGTCCGGGGAATTAGTAGCGGGAGTCATACGCAGTATTTT	CSVRGISSGSHTQYF	few	TRBV29-1	TRBJ2-3	TRBD2
TGTGCCAGCAGGGGCCCAGGGTTTCAGCCCCAGCATTTT	CASRGPGFQPQHF	-	TRBV7-2	TRBJ1-5	-
TGCGCCAGCAGCTTGGGTGGGACCTACCCAAAGAACACTGAAGCTTTCTTT	CASSLGGTYPKNTEAFF	-	TRBV5-1	TRBJ1-1	-
TGCAGTGCTAGAGGGGGCGTCACCTACGAGCAGTACTTC	CSARGGVTYEQYF	-	TRBV20-1	TRBJ2-7	-
TGCAGTGCTAGAGGTCCGGGAGGGGATCAGCCCCAGCATTTT	CSARGPGGDQPQHF	-	TRBV20-1	TRBJ1-5	-
TGCGCCAGCAGCTTGGTTCCGACTAGCGGGGGATCAGGGGCCAACGTCCTGACTTTC	CASSLVPTSGGSGANVLTF	few	TRBV5-1	TRBJ2-6	TRBD2
TGCGCCAGCAGTCCCGGGTTGGGGTCCACAGATACGCAGTATTTT	CASSPGLGSTDTQYF	-	TRBV10-1	TRBJ2-3	-
TGTGCCAGCAGGGGACTAGCGGCCTACAATGAGCAGTTCTTC	CASRGLAAYNEQFF	-	TRBV12-3/TRBV12-4	TRBJ2-1	TRBD2
TGTGCCAGCACCAGCCACACGGGGGCACCCCCAATGAAGCAGTTCTTC	CASTSHTGAPPMKQFF	few	TRBV11-2	TRBJ2-1	-
TGTGCCAGCAGCATACAGGAGGTCTTAGGTGACATTCAGTACTTC	CASSIQEVLGDIQYF	-	TRBV7-8	TRBJ2-4	-
TGCGCCAGCAGCGGGGGACACCTGAACACTGAAGCTTTCTTT	CASSGGHLNTEAFF	-	TRBV5-1	TRBJ1-1	-
TGTGCCAGCAGTCCTAGGTTCGTTGGATCGGGGTACGAGCAGTACTTC	CASSPRFVGSGYEQYF	-	TRBV12-3/TRBV12-4	TRBJ2-7	-
TGCAGTGCTAAGGCCCCACTCTCCGCGGATGCGCAGTATTTT	CSAKAPLSADAQYF	-	TRBV20-1	TRBJ2-3	-
TGTGCCAGCAGTTGGGAGGGAGACACAGATACGCAGTATTTT	CASSWEGDTDTQYF	once	TRBV12-3/TRBV12-4	TRBJ2-3	TRBD2
TGCGCCAGCAGCGCCCCCAGGGGGCTAACCGGGGAGCTGTTTTTT	CASSAPRGLTGELFF	-	TRBV5-1	TRBJ2-2	TRBD1
TGTGCCAGCAGCCAAGTTTCACAGACAGGGCAGTTCTTC	CASSQVSQTGQFF	-	TRBV3-1	TRBJ2-1	-
TGCGCCAGCAGCCTACGACTAGCGGGAGGTGAAGAGACCCAGTACTTC	CASSLRLAGGEETQYF	-	TRBV4-1	TRBJ2-5	TRBD2
TGCGCCAGCAGCTTGGTGGGGAGCGGGACTAGCACAGATACGCAGTATTTT	CASSLVGSGTSTDTQYF	-	TRBV5-1	TRBJ2-3	TRBD2
TGTGCCAGCAGCTCCGGAAGACAGTCAAAAGAGACCCAGTACTTC	CASSSGRQSKETQYF	many	TRBV7-7	TRBJ2-5	-